The source of this T cell receptor beta chain is a study of blood T cell repertoires in COVID-19. This CDR3 comprises 14 residues. Germline values: CDR1 MNHEY, CDR2 SVGAGI. The V gene end was trimmed by 6 bases and the J gene end by 4 bases; junction bases not matched to a gene: 4. Clones were read by immunoSEQ multiplex PCR, and TCRdb kept only the in-frame ones, dropping some. The sample records 160,000 or so clones, 84% being singletons. The source is a man in his fifties who had recovered from COVID-19. The chain employs TRBV6-5 and TRBJ1-5; the match to TRBD1 covers 9 bases. Material: PBMCs or T cells enriched from blood (not recorded which). CDR3 coding DNA: TGTGCCAGCAGCGCCGGGACAGGGAATCAGCCCCAGCATTTT. Translated, it gives CASSAGTGNQPQHF.